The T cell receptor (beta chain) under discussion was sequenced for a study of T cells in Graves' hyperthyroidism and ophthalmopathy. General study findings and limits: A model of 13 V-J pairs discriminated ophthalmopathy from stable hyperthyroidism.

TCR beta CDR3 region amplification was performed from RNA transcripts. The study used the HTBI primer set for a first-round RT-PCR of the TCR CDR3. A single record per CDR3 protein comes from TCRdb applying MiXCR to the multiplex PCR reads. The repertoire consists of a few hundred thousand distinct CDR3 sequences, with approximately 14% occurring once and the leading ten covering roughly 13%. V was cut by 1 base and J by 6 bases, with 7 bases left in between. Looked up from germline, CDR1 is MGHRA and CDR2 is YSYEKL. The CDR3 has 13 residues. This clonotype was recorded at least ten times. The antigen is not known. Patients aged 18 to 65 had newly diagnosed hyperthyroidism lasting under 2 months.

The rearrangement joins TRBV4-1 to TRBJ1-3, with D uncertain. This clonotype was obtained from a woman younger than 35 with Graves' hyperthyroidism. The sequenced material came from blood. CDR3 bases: TGCGCCAGCAGCCAAGGAGTGGTAAACACCATATATTTT. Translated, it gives CASSQGVVNTIYF.